The TCR beta chain under discussion was sequenced for a study of spatial heterogeneity in lung cancer. Regarding the study as a whole: One measure, the expanded intratumoral alpha and beta TCR count, tracked tumor mutation counts.

Each TCR cDNA molecule carried a unique molecular identifier. TCRdb reprocessed the 5' RACE reads via MiXCR and lists one record per CDR3 protein. The sample carries about 100,000 distinct CDR3 sequences, 4% to 4.5% recorded once. In its sample, this clonotype was seen many times. Its antigen is undetermined. Stated time point: sample taken at primary tumor resection. Donation came from some 72 patients with untreated early-stage non-small cell lung cancer. Researchers sequenced whole RNA taken from tumor, nontumor lung or frozen PBMC without sorting. CDR3 length: 14 amino acids. V was clipped by 0 bases and J by 6 bases, with 13 bases between them. CDR1 and CDR2 (germline): SGHNT, YYREEE (reference sequence).

This TCR was recovered from a male donor with early-stage non-small cell lung cancer. The rearrangement joins TRBV5-4 to TRBJ2-7; no firm D call. The sample consisted of lung tumor tissue, taken at surgery. The CDR3 sequence is CASSLDRANGEQYF. CDR3 bases: TGTGCCAGCAGCTTGGACCGGGCGAACGGCGAGCAGTACTTC.